The next 2 T cell receptor beta chains were all read from a single sample in a study of molecular identifiers for immune sequencing clone quantification. TCRdb independently ran MiXCR on the PCR reads; one entry per CDR3 protein. The sample lists 50,000 to 70,000 distinct CDR3 sequences; approximately 17% were seen once. The sequenced material came from naive CD8+ T cells from blood, with Jurkat cell RNA spiked in. Subset given: FACS-sorted CD8+CD4-CCR7+CD45RA+ naive T cells. Every receptor here comes from a human donor in good health. Some libraries in this study had Jurkat cell RNA spiked in.

With regard to this clonotype: A much larger clone lies one base from this, so it may be a read error. In DNA, the CDR3 is TGCAACGTTGCCCGGGCAGGGGTTGGAACTGAAGCTTTCTTT. This sequence encodes CNVARAGVGTEAFF. This rearrangement joins TRBV29-1 to TRBJ1-1; a weak D match, TRBD1 (6 bases). CDR1 SQVTM and CDR2 ANQGSEA come from the germline V gene. The length of the CDR3 is 14 residues.

This clonotype was observed many times. V usage is TRBV9 and J usage is TRBJ2-3; D unresolved. V lost 3 bases and J lost 0, with 8 bases in between. CDR1 and CDR2 from the germline V gene are SGDLS and YYNGEE. The CDR3 loop spans 14 amino acids. CDR3 DNA: TGTGCCAGCAGCGGCCCTTCTAGCACAGATACGCAGTATTTT. Protein product: CASSGPSSTDTQYF.